This TCR beta chain was profiled in a study of shared clonotypes between healthy human individuals. Study background: Donor ages ranged 18 to 49 years: a couple of women, a few men.

Repertoires were generated with immunoSEQ multiplex PCR, while TCRdb's copy carries only in-frame clones and drops some. Of approximately 1.4 million clones listed, 98% were seen once; the top ten hold roughly 0.45%. This CDR3 region has 15 residues. Germline CDR1 reads MNHEY; CDR2 reads SVGAGI. The V end lost 0 bases, the J end lost 1 base, and 9 bases lay between the germline ends. CD45RA+ naive and CD45RA-negative memory subsets were separated from CD4+ cells. The gene calls are TRBV6-5 and TRBJ1-1; D may be TRBD1 (6 bases). The sample was naive CD4+ T cells sorted from blood. Subset given: CD45RA+ positively selected. The source of this sequence is a man younger than 40 in good health. This CDR3 is CASSYSGTTNTEAFF. CDR3 sequence (DNA): TGTGCCAGCAGTTACTCGGGGACAACGAACACTGAAGCTTTCTTT.